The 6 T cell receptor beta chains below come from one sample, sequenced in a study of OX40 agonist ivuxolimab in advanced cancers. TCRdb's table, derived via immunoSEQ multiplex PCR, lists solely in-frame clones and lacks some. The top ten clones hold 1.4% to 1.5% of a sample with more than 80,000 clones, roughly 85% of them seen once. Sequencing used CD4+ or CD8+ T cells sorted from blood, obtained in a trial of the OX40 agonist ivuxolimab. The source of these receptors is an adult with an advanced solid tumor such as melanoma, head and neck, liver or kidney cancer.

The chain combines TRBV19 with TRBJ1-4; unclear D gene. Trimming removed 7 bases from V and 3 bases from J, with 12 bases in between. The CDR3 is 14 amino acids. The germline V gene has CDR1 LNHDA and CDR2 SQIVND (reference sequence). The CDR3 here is CASTQTVANEKLFF. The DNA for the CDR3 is TGTGCCAGTACCCAGACCGTGGCTAATGAAAAACTGTTTTTT. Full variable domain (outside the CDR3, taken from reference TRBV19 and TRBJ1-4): DGGITQSPKYLFRKEGQNVTLSCEQNLNHDAMYWYRQDPGQGLRLIYYSQIVNDFQKGDIAEGYSVSREKKESFPLTVTSAQKNPTAFYLCASTQTVANEKLFFGSGTQLSVL.

CDR3 in DNA: TGTGCCAGCAGCTTGCAGTCGGTAGCGAACACCGGGGAGCTGTTTTTT. Translated, it gives CASSLQSVANTGELFF. This sequence joins TRBV5-6 and TRBJ2-2; no clear D gene. Germline V lookup: CDR1 SGHDT, CDR2 YYEEEE. The CDR3 loop spans 16 amino acids. V was clipped by 1 base and J by 0 bases, with 10 bases between them.

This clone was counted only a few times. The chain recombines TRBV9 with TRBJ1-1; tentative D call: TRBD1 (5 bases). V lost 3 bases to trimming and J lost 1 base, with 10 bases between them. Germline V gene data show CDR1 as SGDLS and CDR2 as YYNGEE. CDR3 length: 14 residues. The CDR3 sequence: CASSAEGRNTEAFF. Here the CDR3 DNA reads TGTGCCAGCAGCGCGGAGGGACGGAACACTGAAGCTTTCTTT.

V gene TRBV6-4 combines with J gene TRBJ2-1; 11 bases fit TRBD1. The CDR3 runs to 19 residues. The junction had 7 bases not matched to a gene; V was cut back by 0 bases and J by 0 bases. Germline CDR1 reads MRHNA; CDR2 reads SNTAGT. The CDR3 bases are TGTGCCAGCAGTGACTCGTTCAGGACAGGGGGCTACTCCTACAATGAGCAGTTCTTC. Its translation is CASSDSFRTGGYSYNEQFF.

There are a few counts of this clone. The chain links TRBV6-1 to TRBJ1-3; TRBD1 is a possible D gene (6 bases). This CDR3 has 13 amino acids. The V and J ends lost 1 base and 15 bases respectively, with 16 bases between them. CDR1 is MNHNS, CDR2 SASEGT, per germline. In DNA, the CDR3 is TGTGCCAGCAGTGAAGAGCTATGGGGACATAGATATTTT. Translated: CASSEELWGHRYF.

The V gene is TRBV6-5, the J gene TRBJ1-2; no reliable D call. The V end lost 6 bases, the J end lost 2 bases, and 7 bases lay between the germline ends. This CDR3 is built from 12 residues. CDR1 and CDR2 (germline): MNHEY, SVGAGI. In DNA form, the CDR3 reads TGTGCCAGCAGGAATTACAACTATGGCTACACCTTC. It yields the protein CASRNYNYGYTF.